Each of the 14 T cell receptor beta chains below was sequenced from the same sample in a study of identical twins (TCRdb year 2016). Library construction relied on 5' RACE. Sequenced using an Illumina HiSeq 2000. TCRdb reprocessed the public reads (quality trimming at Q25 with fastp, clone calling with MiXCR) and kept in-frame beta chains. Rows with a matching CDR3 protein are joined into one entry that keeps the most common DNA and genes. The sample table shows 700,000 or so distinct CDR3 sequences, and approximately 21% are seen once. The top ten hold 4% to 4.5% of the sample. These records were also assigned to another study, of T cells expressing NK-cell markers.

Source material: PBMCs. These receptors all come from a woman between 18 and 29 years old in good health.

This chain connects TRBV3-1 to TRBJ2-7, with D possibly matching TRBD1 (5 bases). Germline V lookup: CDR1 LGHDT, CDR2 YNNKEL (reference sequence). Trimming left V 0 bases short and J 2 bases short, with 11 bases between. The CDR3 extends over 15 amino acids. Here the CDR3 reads CASSQDSRVTYEQYF. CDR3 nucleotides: TGTGCCAGCAGCCAAGACTCCAGGGTTACCTACGAGCAGTACTTC.

The CDR3 nucleotides are TGCAGTGCTAGACGGAACTACGAGCAGTACTTC. This codes for CSARRNYEQYF. V and J are TRBV20-1 and TRBJ2-7; D not resolved. In germline, CDR1 is DFQATT, CDR2 SNEGSKA (reference sequence). This CDR3 comprises 11 residues. Trimming took 2 bases from V and 3 from J, leaving 5 bases between them.

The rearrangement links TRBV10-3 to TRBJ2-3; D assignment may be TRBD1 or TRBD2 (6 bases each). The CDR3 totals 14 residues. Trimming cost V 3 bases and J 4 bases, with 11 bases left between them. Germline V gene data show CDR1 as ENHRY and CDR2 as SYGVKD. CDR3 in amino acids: CAISDAGGADTQYF. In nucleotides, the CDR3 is TGTGCCATCAGTGACGCCGGGGGCGCAGATACGCAGTATTTT.

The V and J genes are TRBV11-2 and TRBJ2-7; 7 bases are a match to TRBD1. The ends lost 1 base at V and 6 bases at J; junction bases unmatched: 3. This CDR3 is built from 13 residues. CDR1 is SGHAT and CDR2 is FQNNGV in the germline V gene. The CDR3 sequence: CASSLGQGPEQYF. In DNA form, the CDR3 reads TGTGCCAGCAGCTTAGGACAGGGCCCCGAGCAGTACTTC.

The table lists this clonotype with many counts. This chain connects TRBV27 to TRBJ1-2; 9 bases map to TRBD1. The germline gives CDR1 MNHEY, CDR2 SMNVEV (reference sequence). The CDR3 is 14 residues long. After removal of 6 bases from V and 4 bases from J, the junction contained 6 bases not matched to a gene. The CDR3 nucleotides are TGTGCCAGCAGCCGCACAGGGGGCGTCTATGGCTACACCTTC. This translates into CASSRTGGVYGYTF.

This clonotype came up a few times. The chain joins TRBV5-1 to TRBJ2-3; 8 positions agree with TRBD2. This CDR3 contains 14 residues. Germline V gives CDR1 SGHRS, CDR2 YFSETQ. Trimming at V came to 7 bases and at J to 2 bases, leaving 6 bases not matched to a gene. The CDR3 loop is CASLSGGLTDTQYF. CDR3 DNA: TGCGCCAGCCTGAGCGGGGGCCTCACAGATACGCAGTATTTT.

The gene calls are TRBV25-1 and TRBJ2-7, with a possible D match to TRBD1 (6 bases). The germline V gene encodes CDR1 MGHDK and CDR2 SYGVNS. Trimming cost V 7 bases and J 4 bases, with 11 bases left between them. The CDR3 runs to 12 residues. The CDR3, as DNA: TGTGCCAGCACCGACAGGACGTACGAGCAGTACTTC. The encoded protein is CASTDRTYEQYF.

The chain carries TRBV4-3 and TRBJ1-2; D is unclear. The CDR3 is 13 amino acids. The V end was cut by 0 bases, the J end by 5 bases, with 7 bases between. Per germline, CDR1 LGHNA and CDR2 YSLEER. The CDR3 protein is CASSQEFGYGYTF. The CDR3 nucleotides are TGCGCCAGCAGCCAAGAGTTCGGATATGGCTACACCTTC.

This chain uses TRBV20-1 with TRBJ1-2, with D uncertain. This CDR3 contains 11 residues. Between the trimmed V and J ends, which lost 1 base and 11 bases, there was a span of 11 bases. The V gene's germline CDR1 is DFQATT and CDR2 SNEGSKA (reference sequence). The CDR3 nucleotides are TGCAGTGCTAGAGTTGGGGTCTGGTACACCTTC. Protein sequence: CSARVGVWYTF.

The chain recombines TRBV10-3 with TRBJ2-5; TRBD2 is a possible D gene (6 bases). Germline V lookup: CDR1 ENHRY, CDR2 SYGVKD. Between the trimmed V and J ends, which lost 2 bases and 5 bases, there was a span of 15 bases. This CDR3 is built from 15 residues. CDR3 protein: CAISEGLRDGETQYF. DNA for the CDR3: TGTGCCATCAGTGAGGGCCTGCGGGACGGTGAGACCCAGTACTTC.

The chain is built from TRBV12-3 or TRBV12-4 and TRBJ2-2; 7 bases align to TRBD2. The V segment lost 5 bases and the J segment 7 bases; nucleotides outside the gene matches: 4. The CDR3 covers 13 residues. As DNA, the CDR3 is TGTGCCAGCAGTCAAACTAGCGTCGGGGAGCTGTTTTTT. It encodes CASSQTSVGELFF.

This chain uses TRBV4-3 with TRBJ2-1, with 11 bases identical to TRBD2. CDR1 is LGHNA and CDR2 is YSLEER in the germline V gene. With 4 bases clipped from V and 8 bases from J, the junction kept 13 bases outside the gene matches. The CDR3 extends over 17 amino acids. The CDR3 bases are TGCGCCAGCAGCCGCACCCTAGCGGGAGGAAGGGGGGATGAGCAGTTCTTC. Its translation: CASSRTLAGGRGDEQFF.

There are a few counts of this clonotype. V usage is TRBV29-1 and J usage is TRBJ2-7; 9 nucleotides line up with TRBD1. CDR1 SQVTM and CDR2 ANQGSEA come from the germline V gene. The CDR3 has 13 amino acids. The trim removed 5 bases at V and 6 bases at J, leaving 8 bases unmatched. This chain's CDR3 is CSVTPGQGGEQYF. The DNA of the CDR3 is TGCAGCGTTACCCCGGGACAGGGAGGCGAGCAGTACTTC.

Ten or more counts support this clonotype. This CDR3 reads CASRRDNSPLHF. CDR3 bases: TGCGCCAGCCGCCGGGATAATTCACCCCTCCACTTT. The rearrangement joins TRBV5-1 to TRBJ1-6; D gene uncertain. Germline loops: CDR1 SGHRS, CDR2 YFSETQ. Trimming removed 7 bases from V and 5 bases from J, with 7 bases in between. This CDR3 comprises 12 residues.